This entry is about one TCR beta chain. Antigen: not known. With the 5' RACE reads reprocessed, TCRdb shows one record per CDR3 protein and no DNA. This sample's clone table lists roughly 390,000 distinct CDR3 sequences. This sample was included in a study of T cells expressing NK-cell markers. Study-level results: Of the CD8+ T cell pool in 5 to 7 donors, about 1.0-8% was accounted for by dominant NKG2C+ clonotypes.

The CDR3 contains 15 residues. Looked up from germline, CDR1 is SGHTA and CDR2 is FQGNSA. This clonotype was obtained from a woman in her forties or fifties in good health. Specimen: blood T cells: a sorted CD56 or NKG2C T cell subset, CD4+ or CD8+ T cells, or bulk PBMC T cells (not recorded which). This chain links TRBV7-2 with TRBJ1-1; there is no DNA to check the TCRdb D call of TRBD1. The CDR3 here is CASSPEGGVGTEAFF.